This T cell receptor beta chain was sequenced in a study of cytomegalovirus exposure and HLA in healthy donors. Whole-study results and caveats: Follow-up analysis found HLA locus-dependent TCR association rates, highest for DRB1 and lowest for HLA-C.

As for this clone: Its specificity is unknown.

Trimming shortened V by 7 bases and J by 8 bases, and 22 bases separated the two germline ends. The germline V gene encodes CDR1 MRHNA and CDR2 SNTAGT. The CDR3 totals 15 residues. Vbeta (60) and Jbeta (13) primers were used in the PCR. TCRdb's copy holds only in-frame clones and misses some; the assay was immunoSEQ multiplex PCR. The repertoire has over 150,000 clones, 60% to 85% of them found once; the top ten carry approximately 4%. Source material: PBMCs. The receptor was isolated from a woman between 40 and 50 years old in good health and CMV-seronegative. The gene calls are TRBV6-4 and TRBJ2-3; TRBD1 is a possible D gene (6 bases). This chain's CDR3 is CASMGWDKLKGTQYF. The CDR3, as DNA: TGTGCCAGCATGGGATGGGACAAATTAAAAGGTACGCAGTATTTT.